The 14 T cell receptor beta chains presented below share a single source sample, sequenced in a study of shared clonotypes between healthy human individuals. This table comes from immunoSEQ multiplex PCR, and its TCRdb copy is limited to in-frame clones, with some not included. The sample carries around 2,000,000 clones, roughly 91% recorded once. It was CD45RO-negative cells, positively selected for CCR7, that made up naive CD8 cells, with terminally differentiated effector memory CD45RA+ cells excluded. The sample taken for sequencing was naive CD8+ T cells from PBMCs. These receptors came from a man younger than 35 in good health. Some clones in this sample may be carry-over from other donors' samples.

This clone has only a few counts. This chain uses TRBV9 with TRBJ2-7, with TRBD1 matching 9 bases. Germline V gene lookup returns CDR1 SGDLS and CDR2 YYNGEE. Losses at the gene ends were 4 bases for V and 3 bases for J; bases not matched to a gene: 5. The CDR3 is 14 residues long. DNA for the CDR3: TGTGCCAGCAGCACCGGGACAGGGATCTACGAGCAGTACTTC. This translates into CASSTGTGIYEQYF.

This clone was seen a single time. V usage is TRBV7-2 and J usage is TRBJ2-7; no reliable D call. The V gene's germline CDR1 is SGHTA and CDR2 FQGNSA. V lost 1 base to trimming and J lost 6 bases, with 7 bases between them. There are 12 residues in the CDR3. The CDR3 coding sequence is TGTGCCAGCAGCTTAGGAGTGGTCGAGCAGTACTTC. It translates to CASSLGVVEQYF. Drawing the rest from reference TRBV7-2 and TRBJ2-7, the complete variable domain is GAGVSQSPSNKVTEKGKDVELRCDPISGHTALYWYRQSLGQGLEFLIYFQGNSAPDKSGLPSDRFSAERTGGSVSTLTIQRTQQEDSAVYLCASSLGVVEQYFGPGTRLTVT.

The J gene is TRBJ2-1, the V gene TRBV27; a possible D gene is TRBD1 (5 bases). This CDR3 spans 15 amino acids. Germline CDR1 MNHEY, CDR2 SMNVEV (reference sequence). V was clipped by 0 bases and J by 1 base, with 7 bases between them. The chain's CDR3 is CASSLSQGSYNEQFF. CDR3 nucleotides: TGTGCCAGCAGTTTATCGCAGGGATCCTACAATGAGCAGTTCTTC.

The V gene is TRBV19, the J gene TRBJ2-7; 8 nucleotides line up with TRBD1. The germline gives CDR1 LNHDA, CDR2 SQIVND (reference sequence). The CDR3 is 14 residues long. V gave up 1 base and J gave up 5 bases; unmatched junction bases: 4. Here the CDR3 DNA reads TGTGCCAGTAGTATAGGGCCAGGGGGCCACGAGCAGTACTTC. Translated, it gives CASSIGPGGHEQYF. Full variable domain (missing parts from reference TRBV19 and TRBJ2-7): DGGITQSPKYLFRKEGQNVTLSCEQNLNHDAMYWYRQDPGQGLRLIYYSQIVNDFQKGDIAEGYSVSREKKESFPLTVTSAQKNPTAFYLCASSIGPGGHEQYFGPGTRLTVT.

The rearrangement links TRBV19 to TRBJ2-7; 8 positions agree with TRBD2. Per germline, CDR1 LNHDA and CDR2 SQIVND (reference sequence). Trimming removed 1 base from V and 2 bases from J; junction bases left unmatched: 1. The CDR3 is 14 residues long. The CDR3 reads CASSIGSGAYEQYF. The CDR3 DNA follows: TGTGCCAGTAGTATAGGTAGCGGGGCCTACGAGCAGTACTTC.

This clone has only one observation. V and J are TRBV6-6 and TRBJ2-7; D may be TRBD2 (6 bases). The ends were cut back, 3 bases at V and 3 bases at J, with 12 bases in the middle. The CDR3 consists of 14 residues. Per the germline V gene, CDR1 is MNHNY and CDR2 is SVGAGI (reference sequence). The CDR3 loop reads CASSYGRGGYEQYF. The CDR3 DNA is TGTGCCAGCAGTTATGGGCGGGGTGGCTACGAGCAGTACTTC.

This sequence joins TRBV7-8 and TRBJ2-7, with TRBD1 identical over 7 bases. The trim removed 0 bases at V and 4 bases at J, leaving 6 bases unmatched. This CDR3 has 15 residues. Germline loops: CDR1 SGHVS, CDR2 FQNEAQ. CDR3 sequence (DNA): TGTGCCAGCAGCTTAGCCCCCGGGACAGCGTACGAGCAGTACTTC. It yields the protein CASSLAPGTAYEQYF.

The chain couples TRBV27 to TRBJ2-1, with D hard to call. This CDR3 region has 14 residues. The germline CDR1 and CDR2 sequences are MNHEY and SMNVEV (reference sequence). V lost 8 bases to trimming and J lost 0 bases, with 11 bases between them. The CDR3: CASPTPSSYNEQFF. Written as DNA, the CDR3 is TGTGCCAGCCCTACACCGAGCTCCTACAATGAGCAGTTCTTC.

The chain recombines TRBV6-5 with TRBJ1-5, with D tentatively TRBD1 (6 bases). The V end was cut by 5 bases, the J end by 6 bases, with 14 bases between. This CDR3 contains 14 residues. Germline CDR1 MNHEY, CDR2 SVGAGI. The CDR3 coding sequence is TGTGCCAGCAGTACGGGGGGCTGGGGTCAGCCCCAGCATTTT. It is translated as CASSTGGWGQPQHF.

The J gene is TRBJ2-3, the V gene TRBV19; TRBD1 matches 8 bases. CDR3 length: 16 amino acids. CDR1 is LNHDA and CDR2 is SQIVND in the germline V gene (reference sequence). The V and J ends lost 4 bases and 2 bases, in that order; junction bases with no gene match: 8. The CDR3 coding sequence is TGTGCCAGTAGTAGCCAGGACAGGGCCCTCACAGATACGCAGTATTTT. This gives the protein CASSSQDRALTDTQYF. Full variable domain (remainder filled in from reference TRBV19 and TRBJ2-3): DGGITQSPKYLFRKEGQNVTLSCEQNLNHDAMYWYRQDPGQGLRLIYYSQIVNDFQKGDIAEGYSVSREKKESFPLTVTSAQKNPTAFYLCASSSQDRALTDTQYFGPGTRLTVL.

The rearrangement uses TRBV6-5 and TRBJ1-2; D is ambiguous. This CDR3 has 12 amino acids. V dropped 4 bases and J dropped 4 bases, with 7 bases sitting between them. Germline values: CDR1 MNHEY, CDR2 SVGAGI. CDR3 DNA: TGTGCCAGCAGTTCCCCGGGCTATGGCTACACCTTC. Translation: CASSSPGYGYTF.

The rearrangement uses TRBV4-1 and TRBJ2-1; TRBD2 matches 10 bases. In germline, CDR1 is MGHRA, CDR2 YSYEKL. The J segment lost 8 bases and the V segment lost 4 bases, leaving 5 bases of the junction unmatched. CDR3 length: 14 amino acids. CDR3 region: CASSPGLASYEQFF. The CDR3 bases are TGCGCCAGCAGCCCGGGACTAGCGAGCTATGAGCAGTTCTTC.

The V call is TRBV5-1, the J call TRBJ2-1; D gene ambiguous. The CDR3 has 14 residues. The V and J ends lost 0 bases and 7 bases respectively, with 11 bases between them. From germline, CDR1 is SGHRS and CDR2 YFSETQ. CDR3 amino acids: CASSLDLLGNEQFF. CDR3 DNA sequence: TGCGCCAGCAGCTTGGACCTTCTAGGTAATGAGCAGTTCTTC.

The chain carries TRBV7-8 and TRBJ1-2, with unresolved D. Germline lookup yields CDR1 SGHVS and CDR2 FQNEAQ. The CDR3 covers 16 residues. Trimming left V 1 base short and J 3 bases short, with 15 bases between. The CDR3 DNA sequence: TGTGCCAGCAGCTTAGGGACGGGGATTGGGCACTATGGCTACACCTTC. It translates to CASSLGTGIGHYGYTF.